This TCR beta chain was recovered during a study of identical twins. This clonotype appeared a few times. TCRdb re-called the 5' RACE reads through MiXCR, storing one row per CDR3 protein. The table records some 230,000 distinct CDR3 sequences, 6.5% to 8% of them present only once. The same sample was also used in a study of T cells expressing NK-cell markers.

The sample taken for sequencing was CD8+ T cells sorted from blood. The sequence came from a woman younger than 35 in good health.

The CDR3 DNA sequence: TGTGCCAGCAGCCCTTGGAGGGCTCAGAATGAGCAGTTCTTC. Translation gives CASSPWRAQNEQFF. The J gene is TRBJ2-1, the V gene TRBV9; possible D gene TRBD2, 6 bases. The CDR3 runs to 14 residues. Germline values: CDR1 SGDLS, CDR2 YYNGEE. Trimming removed 4 bases at V and 7 bases at J, with 15 bases between.